The clone carrying this T cell receptor (beta chain) was observed a handful of times. These data are taken from a study of T cells after yellow fever vaccination. MiXCR was run by TCRdb on the 5' RACE reads, yielding one entry per CDR3 protein. This table holds about 300,000 distinct CDR3 sequences, about 10% found once. V shed 6 bases and J shed 3 bases, with 11 bases lying between them. Germline CDR1 and CDR2: SGHNT and YYREEE (reference sequence). The CDR3 has 13 residues. The source was CD4+ T cells sorted from PBMCs, collected 5 days after the yellow fever booster vaccination. The chain joins TRBV5-4 to TRBJ2-3; TRBD1 might be the D (5 bases). This sequence originates from a young man who received the YFV17D yellow fever vaccine. The chain's CDR3 is CASTVRVTDTQYF. The CDR3 nucleotides read TGTGCCAGCACCGTCAGGGTGACAGATACGCAGTATTTT.